A selection of T cell receptor beta chains follows, all from one sample in a study of blood T cell repertoires in COVID-19. TCRdb keeps only in-frame clones here, not all; method: immunoSEQ multiplex PCR. The top ten clones hold roughly 4% of a sample with about 170,000 clones, around 80% of them seen once. Specimen: PBMCs or T cells enriched from blood (not recorded which). These receptors originate from a woman aged 50 to 60 in a cohort exposed to, infected with or recovered from COVID-19 (not recorded which). The CDR3 runs from the conserved cysteine through the conserved F or W. The D gene is left open where the match is weak. Not every row has a clone size; where given, it reads once, few, many or a size class.

clone size,V gene,J gene,D gene,CDR3 protein,CDR3 DNA
-,TRBV5-4,TRBJ2-2,-,CASSLMAVHTGELFF,TGTGCCAGCAGCTTGATGGCGGTTCACACCGGGGAGCTGTTTTTT
-,TRBV5-1,TRBJ2-7,-,CASSLGPTKRGFEQYF,TGCGCCAGCAGCTTGGGCCCCACCAAAAGGGGTTTCGAGCAGTACTTC
once,TRBV7-8,TRBJ1-1,-,CASSLAEGPNTEAFF,TGTGCCAGCAGCTTAGCGGAGGGTCCGAACACTGAAGCTTTCTTT
-,TRBV19,TRBJ2-2,-,CASSMVGAVGELFF,TGTGCCAGTAGTATGGTGGGGGCCGTCGGGGAGCTGTTTTTT
once,TRBV3-1/TRBV3-2,TRBJ1-2,TRBD1,CASSQDLTGGSGYTF,TGTGCCAGCAGCCAAGATTTGACAGGGGGAAGTGGCTACACCTTC
-,TRBV6-5,TRBJ2-5,-,CASSSEETQYF,TGTGCCAGCAGTTCCGAAGAGACCCAGTACTTC
-,TRBV2,TRBJ2-3,-,CASYFSTDTQYF,TGTGCCAGCTACTTTAGCACAGATACGCAGTATTTT
-,TRBV19,TRBJ1-6,-,CASSTGLLYNSPLHF,TGTGCCAGTAGTACGGGACTCTTGTATAATTCACCCCTCCACTTT
-,TRBV28,TRBJ1-2,TRBD1,CASSLQGEGYTF,TGTGCCAGCAGCCTACAGGGGGAAGGCTACACCTTC
-,TRBV5-5,TRBJ1-3,-,CASSLGQGGGNTIYF,TGTGCCAGCAGCTTGGGGCAGGGAGGTGGAAACACCATATATTTT
-,TRBV29-1,TRBJ1-1,-,CSGGDTEAFF,TGCAGCGGTGGAGACACTGAAGCTTTCTTT
-,TRBV30,TRBJ1-2,-,CAWSPEQLGGYTF,TGTGCCTGGAGCCCTGAACAGTTGGGTGGCTACACCTTC
-,TRBV18,TRBJ2-3,-,CASSPAGGPSTDTQYF,TGTGCCAGCTCACCCGCTGGGGGCCCAAGCACAGATACGCAGTATTTT
-,TRBV7-2,TRBJ1-5,-,CASSLDYNQPQHF,TGTGCCAGCAGCTTGGACTACAATCAGCCCCAGCATTTT
-,TRBV12-3/TRBV12-4,TRBJ2-7,-,CASSLEIDYEQYF,TGTGCCAGCAGTTTGGAGATTGATTACGAGCAGTACTTC
-,TRBV10-1,TRBJ2-1,TRBD2,CASSPSGMGNEQFF,TGCGCCAGCAGCCCTAGCGGAATGGGGAATGAGCAGTTCTTC
-,TRBV11-1,TRBJ2-5,-,CASSSRTVRETQYF,TGTGCCAGCAGCTCCCGGACAGTAAGAGAGACCCAGTACTTC
-,TRBV5-4,TRBJ2-3,-,CASSSGRSHTDTQYF,TGTGCCAGCAGCTCCGGGAGAAGCCACACAGATACGCAGTATTTT
-,TRBV28,TRBJ1-4,TRBD1,CASSTGGAGEKLFF,TGTGCCAGCAGTACAGGGGGCGCCGGGGAAAAACTGTTTTTT
-,TRBV14,TRBJ1-4,-,CASSLYRATNEKLFF,TGTGCCAGCAGCTTGTACAGAGCAACTAATGAAAAACTGTTTTTT
-,TRBV13,TRBJ1-4,TRBD1,CASSSSGQGDNEKLFF,TGTGCCAGCAGCTCCTCTGGACAGGGCGATAATGAAAAACTGTTTTTT
-,TRBV29-1,TRBJ1-6,-,CSVGDFGSSGPLHF,TGCAGCGTTGGGGACTTCGGCTCCTCGGGGCCCCTCCACTTT